Listed below are T cell receptor beta chains from one sample, sequenced in a study of brain metastases from non-small cell lung cancer. TCRdb's table, derived via immunoSEQ multiplex PCR, lists solely in-frame clones and lacks some. This table has a few thousand clones, around 90% appearing once. The sequenced sample consisted of primary lung tumor tissue. These receptors were taken from a donor aged 40 or older with non-small cell lung cancer. CDR3s include the opening cysteine and the closing phenylalanine or tryptophan. A D gene is named only where the DNA matches it firmly. Size is omitted from some rows. Given values are once, few, many or a class for expanded clones.

TRBJ1-1 | TRBV5-1 | . | . | TGCGCCAGCAGCTTGTATCCCGGGGGCACTGAAGCTTTCTTT | CASSLYPGGTEAFF
TRBJ2-3 | TRBV6-1 | . | . | TGTGCCAGCACCAGGGGACTGGGGACAGATACGCAGTATTTT | CASTRGLGTDTQYF
TRBJ1-5 | TRBV18 | once | . | TGTGCCAGCTCACCCAATCCCGGGGGCAATCAGCCCCAGCATTTT | CASSPNPGGNQPQHF
TRBJ2-5 | TRBV4-1 | . | TRBD2 | TGCGCCAGCAGCCAGAAATGGCTAGCGGTCCAAGAGACCCAATACTTC | CASSQKWLAVQETQYF
TRBJ2-3 | TRBV11-1 | . | TRBD2 | TGTGCCAGCAGCTTTAACCTGGGGGGGGATACGCAGTATTTT | CASSFNLGGDTQYF
TRBJ2-7 | TRBV21-1 | . | . | TGTGCCAGCAGCTCCCCCCGGAGGTCGTTCTACGAGCAGTACTTC | CASSSPRRSFYEQYF
TRBJ1-1 | TRBV3-1/TRBV3-2 | few | . | TGTGCCAGCAGCCAAGGGCTTGCCTTGTGGCAGGCGGACACTGAAGCTTTCTTT | CASSQGLALWQADTEAFF
TRBJ2-5 | TRBV7-9 | . | . | TGTGCCAGCCATGAGGTGGAGACCCAGTACTTC | CASHEVETQYF
TRBJ1-2 | TRBV4-1 | once | . | TGCGCCAGCAGCCAAGGGGGGGCCGGGCGCTATGGCTACACCTTC | CASSQGGAGRYGYTF
TRBJ1-1 | TRBV10-3 | once | . | TGTGCCATCAGCCACGGGGGGGCTGAGACTGAAGCTTTCTTT | CAISHGGAETEAFF
TRBJ1-4 | TRBV7-2 | . | TRBD1 | TGTGCCAGCAGCATCCCACAGGGGGGAAGCGAAAAACTGTTTTTT | CASSIPQGGSEKLFF
TRBJ1-1 | TRBV6-5 | few | . | TGTGCCAGCTCGGGAGGTTTTGCTGAAGCTTTCTTT | CASSGGFAEAFF
TRBJ1-5 | TRBV28 | . | . | TGTGCCAGCAGTAAGGTCGGGGTTTTGGGGGATCAGCCCCAGCATTTT | CASSKVGVLGDQPQHF
TRBJ1-6 | TRBV7-2 | . | . | TGTGCCAGCAGCTTAGGAAACCCCCTCCACTTT | CASSLGNPLHF
TRBJ2-7 | TRBV6-2/TRBV6-3 | . | . | TGTGCCAGCAGTTTGAACTACCCCGGCGGCGAGCAGTACTTC | CASSLNYPGGEQYF
TRBJ2-7 | TRBV6-2/TRBV6-3 | . | . | TGTGCCAGCAGTTACTCTTCCTACAAGCAGTACTTC | CASSYSSYKQYF
TRBJ2-1 | TRBV5-4 | . | TRBD2 | TGTGCCAGCAGCTTCATTAGCGGGACCTACAATGAGCAGTTCTTC | CASSFISGTYNEQFF
TRBJ2-7 | TRBV28 | . | TRBD2 | TGTGCCAGCAGTGCCCGGACTAGCGGGGCAAACTACGAGCAGTACTTC | CASSARTSGANYEQYF
TRBJ2-7 | TRBV7-9 | . | . | TGTGCCAGCAGCTTAGCTCCCTACGAGCAGTACTTC | CASSLAPYEQYF
TRBJ1-5 | TRBV6-6 | . | . | TGTGCCAGCAGTTCGTTCCGGGGCCCTATTCAGCCCCAGCATTTT | CASSSFRGPIQPQHF
TRBJ2-3 | TRBV6-5 | . | TRBD1 | TGTGCCAGTCAGGGACAGGGGGCGACAGATACGCAGTATTTT | CASQGQGATDTQYF
TRBJ2-5 | TRBV4-1 | . | TRBD1 | TGCGCCAGCAGCCGAGACAGGGAAGAGACCCAGTACTTC | CASSRDREETQYF
TRBJ2-4 | TRBV5-1 | few | TRBD2 | TGCGCCAGCAGCTTATCCCTCGGGAGGGTAGCCAAAAACATTCAGTACTTC | CASSLSLGRVAKNIQYF
TRBJ2-7 | TRBV10-3 | . | . | TGTGCCATCAGTGAGTCAGGGGAGGACGAGCAGTACTTC | CAISESGEDEQYF
TRBJ2-1 | TRBV6-1 | . | TRBD2 | TGTGCCAGCAGTGAAGCGGGGTGGACTAGCGGGCTAAGTGAGCAGTTCTTC | CASSEAGWTSGLSEQFF
TRBJ2-1 | TRBV28 | . | . | TGTGCCAGCAGTTTATTTAGATCAGCGGCCCCAGGTGAGCAGTTCTTC | CASSLFRSAAPGEQFF
TRBJ2-7 | TRBV19 | . | . | TGTGCCAGTAGTATGGGCAGACTCTACGAGCAGTACTTC | CASSMGRLYEQYF
TRBJ2-5 | TRBV19 | . | . | TGTGCCAGTAGTATATCGGGGGTTGAAGAGACCCAGTACTTC | CASSISGVEETQYF
TRBJ2-3 | TRBV5-6 | . | TRBD2 | TGTGCCAGCAGCTGGGGGACTAGAAGCACAGATACGCAGTATTTT | CASSWGTRSTDTQYF
TRBJ2-7 | TRBV30 | once | TRBD2 | TGTGCCAGCGCTAGCGGGAGAGTCGTGAGCGAGCAGTACTTC | CASASGRVVSEQYF
TRBJ1-2 | TRBV6-1 | . | . | TGTGCCAGCAGTGAGAGGGGATATGGCTACACCTTC | CASSERGYGYTF
TRBJ1-5 | TRBV12-5 | once | . | TGTGCTAGTGGTTCAGGGGAGGGTAGCAATCAGCCCCAGCATTTT | CASGSGEGSNQPQHF
TRBJ2-1 | TRBV7-3 | . | TRBD2 | TGTGCCAGCAGCCTACTTACAGGCGGGGGGGCACGGAATGAGCAGTTCTTC | CASSLLTGGGARNEQFF
TRBJ2-7 | TRBV19 | . | . | TGTGCCAGTAGTTATGGCGGCTACGAGCAGTACTTC | CASSYGGYEQYF
TRBJ1-1 | TRBV7-8 | . | . | TGTGCCAGCAGCCCCCGGATTTCTGAAGCTTTCTTT | CASSPRISEAFF
TRBJ1-1 | TRBV20-1 | . | . | TGCAGTGCTAGTCTGGGTCTCGTAAACACTGAAGCTTTCTTT | CSASLGLVNTEAFF
TRBJ1-1 | TRBV4-3 | . | TRBD1 | TGCGCCAGCAGCCAGGAAAGGGGGCGCTTAGCTTTCTTT | CASSQERGRLAFF
TRBJ1-1 | TRBV19 | . | TRBD1 | TGTGCCAGTAGTTCCTCGGACAGGGGTGACACTGAAACTTTCTTT | CASSSSDRGDTETFF
TRBJ1-1 | TRBV12-3/TRBV12-4 | . | . | TGTGCCAGCGGGAACACTGAAGCTTTCTTT | CASGNTEAFF